This T cell receptor beta chain was identified during a study of spatial heterogeneity in lung cancer. Time point denoted: sample taken at primary tumor resection. Whole RNA came from tumor, nontumor lung or frozen PBMC and was sequenced without being sorted. Unique molecular identifiers, one per molecule, were present on every TCR cDNA molecule. TCRdb recomputed calls from the 5' RACE reads with MiXCR, one row per CDR3 protein. The sample lists roughly 48,000 distinct CDR3 sequences, 12% occurring once. Germline-derived CDR1 and CDR2 are SNHLY and FYNNEI. V lost 7 bases to trimming and J lost 6 bases, with 17 bases between them. This CDR3 contains 14 residues.

The origin of this receptor is a female donor with early-stage non-small cell lung cancer. The sample here was PBMCs, taken at surgery. The chain employs TRBV2 and TRBJ2-3; D may match TRBD1 or TRBD2 (5 bases each). The CDR3 DNA reads TGTGCCAGCATAGCCGGGACCCTCGCCGATACGCAGTATTTT. Encoded protein: CASIAGTLADTQYF.